What follows are 32 T cell receptor beta chains derived from one specimen sequenced in a study of glioma-infiltrating T cells after dendritic cell vaccination. Sequenced by immunoSEQ multiplex PCR; TCRdb stores in-frame clones only, minus some. The profile shows roughly 100,000 clones, roughly four fifths of them singletons. Time point meaning: after dendritic cell vaccination, including at tumor progression/relapse. Sequenced material: blood, taken after dendritic cell vaccination. Source of these receptors: a human donor with glioblastoma.

This chain joins TRBV9 and TRBJ2-2, with a possible D match to TRBD1 (5 bases). Per the germline V gene, CDR1 is SGDLS and CDR2 is YYNGEE. With 0 bases removed from V and 6 bases from J, the gap between germline ends came to 12 bases. This CDR3 region has 15 residues. The CDR3 loop reads CASSVGWGAPGELFF. CDR3 bases: TGTGCCAGCAGCGTAGGGTGGGGCGCGCCCGGGGAGCTGTTTTTT.

This clone was recorded only once. The chain joins TRBV7-6 to TRBJ1-3; D gene ambiguous. The germline gives CDR1 SGHVS, CDR2 FNYEAQ. The V and J ends lost 2 bases and 4 bases respectively, with 12 bases between them. The CDR3 is made up of 15 amino acids. Written as DNA, the CDR3 is TGTGCCAGCAGCTTATCGGGGATAGGAGGAAACACCATATATTTT. It is translated as CASSLSGIGGNTIYF.

V usage is TRBV18 and J usage is TRBJ2-1; D is possibly TRBD1 (6 bases). V lost 2 bases, J lost 2 bases, and 10 bases lay in between. The CDR3 runs to 15 residues. Per germline, CDR1 KGHSH and CDR2 LQKENI. The CDR3 coding sequence is TGTGCCAGCTCACCAGGTAGGGACACCTACAATGAGCAGTTCTTC. Translation gives CASSPGRDTYNEQFF.

J is TRBJ1-2 and V is TRBV5-1; TRBD1 matches at 11 bases. Germline-derived CDR1 and CDR2 are SGHRS and YFSETQ. The CDR3 covers 14 residues. The junction had 5 bases not matched to a gene; V was cut back by 4 bases and J by 6 bases. Here the CDR3 DNA reads TGCGCCAGCAGCGTCGGGACAGGGGGAGATGGCTACACCTTC. Translating gives CASSVGTGGDGYTF.

The chain recombines TRBV6-1 with TRBJ2-3; 10 bases fit TRBD2. V lost 4 bases to trimming and J lost 6 bases; unmatched junction nucleotides: 7. The CDR3 has 15 amino acids. Germline lookup yields CDR1 MNHNS and CDR2 SASEGT. CDR3 loop: CASSVLAGLGDTQYF. The CDR3 nucleotides are TGTGCCAGCAGTGTACTAGCGGGGCTGGGGGATACGCAGTATTTT.

Only one count was recorded for this clone. V gene TRBV5-1 combines with J gene TRBJ2-1; 9 bases align to TRBD2. CDR1 and CDR2 from the germline V gene are SGHRS and YFSETQ. The V segment lost 0 bases and the J segment 4 bases; nucleotides outside the gene matches: 5. The length of the CDR3 is 16 residues. CDR3 bases: TGCGCCAGCAGCTTGGGTGGCGGGGGGGGATACAATGAGCAGTTCTTC. It is translated as CASSLGGGGGYNEQFF.

V and J are TRBV14 and TRBJ1-2; D possibly corresponds to TRBD1 (5 bases). This CDR3 region has 13 residues. Germline V gives CDR1 SGHDN, CDR2 FVKESK. V lost 2 bases, J lost 9 bases, and 13 bases lay in between. The CDR3 is CASSQSGGTRYTF. The CDR3 bases are TGTGCCAGCAGCCAAAGCGGGGGGACGCGCTACACCTTC.

The CDR3 region has the DNA TGTGCCAGCGACAACCCGAGCGCTTTCTTT. Translation gives CASDNPSAFF. The J gene is TRBJ1-1, the V gene TRBV27, with D uncertain. The CDR3 runs to 10 residues. CDR1 MNHEY and CDR2 SMNVEV come from the germline V gene (reference sequence). Trimming left V 8 bases short and J 11 bases short, with 12 bases between.

This clone has only one observation. The J gene is TRBJ2-5, the V gene TRBV5-1; 12 bases are a match to TRBD2. CDR1 SGHRS and CDR2 YFSETQ come from the germline V gene. With 2 bases clipped from V and 4 bases from J, the junction kept 12 bases outside the gene matches. The CDR3 totals 18 residues. CDR3 region: CASSFSTSGGLLRETQYF. In nucleotides, the CDR3 is TGCGCCAGCAGCTTCTCGACTAGCGGGGGCCTCCTCCGAGAGACCCAGTACTTC.

This clone was found once. This sequence joins TRBV19 and TRBJ1-1; D might be TRBD1 (5 bases). CDR3 size: 15 residues. From germline, CDR1 is LNHDA and CDR2 SQIVND (reference sequence). The V gene lost 2 bases and the J gene lost 1 base, with 11 bases spanning the gap. Here the CDR3 reads CASSIWRGSNTEAFF. As DNA, the CDR3 is TGTGCCAGTAGTATATGGCGGGGGTCGAACACTGAAGCTTTCTTT.

This chain connects TRBV5-4 to TRBJ2-3, with D unclear. V was clipped by 0 bases and J by 2 bases, with 13 bases between them. The germline gives CDR1 SGHNT, CDR2 YYREEE (reference sequence). The CDR3 runs to 16 residues. The CDR3 sequence is CASSLAATAYTDTQYF. DNA of the CDR3: TGTGCCAGCAGCTTGGCGGCCACAGCTTACACAGATACGCAGTATTTT.

This CDR3 is CASSLWAGVANTEAFF. In nucleotides, the CDR3 is TGTGCCAGCAGTTTATGGGCAGGGGTTGCTAACACTGAAGCTTTCTTT. This chain joins TRBV27 and TRBJ1-1, with a possible D match to TRBD1 (6 bases). Trimming removed 1 base at V and 2 bases at J, with 14 bases between. The CDR3 extends over 16 amino acids. CDR1 MNHEY and CDR2 SMNVEV come from the germline V gene (reference sequence).

The rearrangement joins TRBV4-3 to TRBJ1-2; 7 positions agree with TRBD1. The CDR3 covers 14 residues. J was trimmed by 8 bases and V by 0 bases; bases with no gene match: 6. The germline gives CDR1 LGHNA, CDR2 YSLEER. The CDR3 is CASSQDVTGWGYTF. The CDR3 region has the DNA TGCGCCAGCAGCCAAGACGTGACAGGGTGGGGCTACACCTTC.

A remark on this clone: At the DNA level, this CDR3 is encoded by other sequences in the same sample as well. The gene calls are TRBV5-1 and TRBJ2-1, with 7 bases identical to TRBD1. This CDR3 spans 14 amino acids. V gave up 4 bases and J gave up 4 bases; unmatched junction bases: 5. The germline gives CDR1 SGHRS, CDR2 YFSETQ. The CDR3 sequence is CASSPGTDYNEQFF. In DNA, the CDR3 is TGCGCCAGCAGCCCAGGGACAGATTACAATGAGCAGTTCTTC.

The chain couples TRBV10-2 to TRBJ2-5, with a weak D call TRBD1 (5 bases). V lost 0 bases to trimming and J lost 4 bases, with 15 bases between them. The CDR3 covers 16 residues. Germline CDR1 and CDR2: WSHSY and SAAADI. This chain's CDR3 is CASSESFKGMIETQYF. As DNA, the CDR3 is TGCGCCAGCAGTGAGTCCTTTAAGGGGATGATAGAGACCCAGTACTTC.

The chain has TRBV2 and TRBJ1-1; maybe TRBD1 (5 bases). Germline V lookup: CDR1 SNHLY, CDR2 FYNNEI. This CDR3 is built from 13 residues. Trimming cost V 7 bases and J 2 bases, with 11 bases left between them. The CDR3 sequence is CASMRQPNTEAFF. CDR3 in DNA: TGTGCCAGCATGAGACAGCCAAACACTGAAGCTTTCTTT.

This chain connects TRBV7-9 to TRBJ1-5; 7 positions match TRBD1. This CDR3 comprises 13 residues. Per the germline V gene, CDR1 is SEHNR and CDR2 is FQNEAQ (reference sequence). Losses at the gene ends were 7 bases for V and 7 bases for J; bases not matched to a gene: 7. This chain's CDR3 is CASTDRDDQPQHF. CDR3 nucleotide sequence: TGTGCCAGCACCGACAGGGACGACCAGCCCCAGCATTTT.

This clone was detected a few times. J is TRBJ2-2 and V is TRBV19, with D possibly being TRBD2 (6 bases). The V and J ends lost 0 bases and 5 bases respectively, with 7 bases between them. The germline V gene has CDR1 LNHDA and CDR2 SQIVND (reference sequence). The CDR3 covers 14 residues. The CDR3 reads CASSIDAGTGELFF. CDR3 in DNA: TGTGCCAGTAGTATAGATGCGGGAACCGGGGAGCTGTTTTTT.

The chain employs TRBV5-4 and TRBJ1-2; 10 bases are a match to TRBD1. Germline V lookup: CDR1 SGHNT, CDR2 YYREEE (reference sequence). CDR3 length: 16 residues. J lost 3 bases, V lost 4 bases, and 9 bases had no gene match. CDR3 sequence (DNA): TGTGCCAGCAGCCCCGGGACAGGGGAGTTTTACTATGGCTACACCTTC. It is translated as CASSPGTGEFYYGYTF.

This clone was detected once. The chain combines TRBV2 with TRBJ2-4; D is uncertain. The CDR3 spans 12 residues. V lost 0 bases to trimming and J lost 13 bases, with 10 bases between them. CDR1 and CDR2 (germline): SNHLY, FYNNEI. CDR3 protein: CASSEASSFQYF. DNA for the CDR3: TGTGCCAGCAGTGAAGCTAGCTCGTTCCAGTACTTC.

V and J are TRBV13 and TRBJ1-1; D is possibly TRBD1 (6 bases). Trimming took 5 bases from V and 2 from J, leaving 12 bases between them. This CDR3 has 14 residues. Germline V gene data show CDR1 as PRHDT and CDR2 as FYEKMQ (reference sequence). The CDR3 region is CASSTRDINTEAFF. The CDR3 region has the DNA TGTGCCAGCAGCACCCGGGACATTAACACTGAAGCTTTCTTT.

The chain has TRBV18 and TRBJ2-7; 10 bases line up with TRBD1. Germline trimming cut 4 bases from V and 2 bases from J; bases unmatched to any gene: 2. Germline CDR1 reads KGHSH; CDR2 reads LQKENI. The CDR3 sequence is 14 residues long. CDR3 amino acids: CASSLGTGAYEQYF. The CDR3 DNA reads TGTGCCAGCTCACTAGGGACAGGGGCCTACGAGCAGTACTTC.

CDR3 loop: CASSPWTSGGGEQFF. The CDR3 coding sequence is TGTGCCAGTAGTCCCTGGACTAGCGGGGGCGGTGAGCAGTTCTTC. V is TRBV19 and J is TRBJ2-1, with 13 bases fitting TRBD2. Losses at the gene ends were 5 bases for V and 9 bases for J; bases not matched to a gene: 7. This CDR3 is built from 15 residues. In germline, CDR1 is LNHDA, CDR2 SQIVND (reference sequence).

The chain uses TRBV13 and TRBJ2-7; tentative D call: TRBD1 (6 bases). Trimming cost V 0 bases and J 6 bases, with 18 bases left between them. CDR1 PRHDT and CDR2 FYEKMQ come from the germline V gene (reference sequence). This CDR3 is 16 amino acids long. CDR3 region: CASSLGTGVEGPEQYF. DNA for the CDR3: TGTGCCAGCAGCTTAGGGACAGGCGTCGAGGGGCCCGAGCAGTACTTC.

V and J are TRBV5-1 and TRBJ2-3, with TRBD2 as a possible D gene (5 bases). The ends were cut back, 6 bases at V and 5 bases at J, with 16 bases in the middle. This CDR3 spans 14 amino acids. Germline CDR1 is SGHRS and CDR2 is YFSETQ. The CDR3 DNA reads TGCGCCAGCAATTACCTGATCGGGGAAGATACGCAGTATTTT. Translation: CASNYLIGEDTQYF.

This clone is deemed medium-sized. The sample has other DNA sequences that encode this CDR3 too. This chain links TRBV2 with TRBJ1-5; D is ambiguous. Germline CDR1 and CDR2: SNHLY and FYNNEI. The length of the CDR3 is 14 residues. Trimming cost V 4 bases and J 2 bases, with 9 bases left between them. The CDR3 nucleotides read TGTGCCAGCAGTGTGGAGAGGGGCAATCAGCCCCAGCATTTT. It codes for CASSVERGNQPQHF. Full variable domain (outside the CDR3, taken from reference TRBV2 and TRBJ1-5): EPEVTQTPSHQVTQMGQEVILRCVPISNHLYFYWYRQILGQKVEFLVSFYNNEISEKSEIFDDQFSVERPDGSNFTLKIRSTKLEDSAMYFCASSVERGNQPQHFGDGTRLSIL.

Notes on this clone: The sample contains more than one DNA sequence encoding this CDR3. The chain carries TRBV5-1 and TRBJ2-7; 9 positions agree with TRBD1. The CDR3 has 15 residues. V trimming: 4 bases; J trimming: 3 bases; junction bases outside the gene matches: 8. Per the germline V gene, CDR1 is SGHRS and CDR2 is YFSETQ. CDR3 sequence reads: CASSLAPGQGYEQYF. In DNA form, the CDR3 reads TGCGCCAGCAGCCTCGCTCCGGGACAGGGCTACGAGCAGTACTTC. Based on the CDR3 plus reference TRBV5-1 and TRBJ2-7, the full variable domain is KAGVTQTPRYLIKTRGQQVTLSCSPISGHRSVSWYQQTPGQGLQFLFEYFSETQRNKGNFPGRFSGRQFSNSRSEMNVSTLELGDSALYLCASSLAPGQGYEQYFGPGTRLTVT.

The rearrangement joins TRBV19 to TRBJ2-1, with 10 bases fitting TRBD2. V shed 5 bases and J 5 bases; nucleotides not matched to a gene: 6. Germline V gene lookup returns CDR1 LNHDA and CDR2 SQIVND (reference sequence). CDR3 size: 15 residues. The CDR3 sequence is CASSWLAGVNNEQFF. The CDR3 nucleotides read TGTGCCAGTAGTTGGCTAGCGGGGGTCAACAATGAGCAGTTCTTC.

V usage is TRBV6-1 and J usage is TRBJ1-2; unclear D gene. V lost 2 bases and J lost 3, with 13 bases in between. The CDR3 runs 15 residues. CDR1 is MNHNS and CDR2 is SASEGT in the germline V gene. CDR3 region: CASSERPAFDYGYTF. CDR3 nucleotides: TGTGCCAGCAGTGAACGGCCAGCGTTCGACTATGGCTACACCTTC.

This rearrangement joins TRBV2 to TRBJ1-2, with no clear D. Trimming pared 6 bases from V and 7 bases from J, leaving 9 bases between. The germline V gene has CDR1 SNHLY and CDR2 FYNNEI. The CDR3 consists of 11 residues. CDR3 region: CASRDSGGYTF. DNA of the CDR3: TGTGCCAGCAGGGACTCGGGTGGCTACACCTTC.

This clone came up a few times. The CDR3 spells CASSSGGRKEETQYF. The CDR3 bases are TGCGCCAGCAGCTCGGGTGGTCGGAAGGAAGAGACCCAGTACTTC. This chain joins TRBV5-1 and TRBJ2-5; D call uncertain. This CDR3 has 15 amino acids. Trimming shortened V by 3 bases and J by 3 bases, and 15 bases separated the two germline ends. Germline-derived CDR1 and CDR2 are SGHRS and YFSETQ.

A remark on this clone: At one end the junction does not follow the germline gene, possibly because of a read error. The V call is TRBV7-7, the J call TRBJ2-7; D is possibly TRBD1 (5 bases). The CDR3 loop spans 16 amino acids. The germline CDR1 and CDR2 sequences are SSHAT and FNYEAQ (reference sequence). For the CDR3, the DNA is TGTGCTAGCAGCCCAAGCCTACAGGACGGCACCTACGAGCAGTACTTC. Encoded protein: CASSPSLQDGTYEQYF.